This T cell receptor beta chain stems from a study of response to subunit inactivated influenza vaccine. This CDR3 contains 13 residues. CDR1 is DFQATT, CDR2 SNEGSKA, per germline (reference sequence). V dropped 3 bases and J dropped 0 bases, with 8 bases sitting between them. MiXCR, applied by TCRdb to the RT-PCR reads, yields one record per CDR3 protein. The sample records hundreds of thousands of distinct CDR3 sequences, 10% to 15% being singletons. This clonotype was detected ten times or more. The chain recombines TRBV20-1 with TRBJ1-1, with D hard to call. Sequenced here: PBMCs from blood, sampled on the day of vaccination. The sequence was obtained from a man aged 50-60 years who received an inactivated influenza vaccine. The CDR3 DNA follows: TGCAGTGCTAGGGCCGCAATGAACACTGAAGCTTTCTTT. Translated, it gives CSARAAMNTEAFF.